The entry that follows covers one TCR beta chain sequence. With a far larger clone one base away, a read error is the likely cause. TCRdb independently ran MiXCR on the reads; one entry per CDR3 protein. The top ten hold roughly 7% of the sample, which has about 240,000 distinct CDR3 sequences, around 30% seen once. This sample is part of a study of kidney transplant recipient with SARS-CoV-2 infection. This CDR3 is 14 amino acids long. The material sequenced was a blood sample, taken at baseline and on day 111 from a kidney transplant recipient. The V call is TRBV3-2, the J call TRBJ2-7; TRBD1, as called in the table, went unchecked against the DNA. TRBV3-2 is listed as a pseudogene. The clonotype comes from a male patient in his 30s who had COVID-19 and was a kidney transplant recipient. Some T cells may have come from the graft donor. CDR3 protein: CASSQGSGSYGQYF. The CDR3 DNA is TGTGCCAGCAGCCAAGGCTCAGGGTCCTACGGGCAGTACTTC.